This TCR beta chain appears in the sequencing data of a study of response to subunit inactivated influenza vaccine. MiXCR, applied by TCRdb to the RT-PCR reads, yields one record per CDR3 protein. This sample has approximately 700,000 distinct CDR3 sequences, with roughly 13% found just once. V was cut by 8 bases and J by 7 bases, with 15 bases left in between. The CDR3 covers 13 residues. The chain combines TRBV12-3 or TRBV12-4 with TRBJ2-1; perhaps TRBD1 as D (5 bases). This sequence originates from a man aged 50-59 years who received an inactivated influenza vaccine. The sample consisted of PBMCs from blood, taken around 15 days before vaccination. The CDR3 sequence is CASVGAFTNEQFF. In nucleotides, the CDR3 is TGTGCCAGCGTAGGGGCTTTCACAAATGAGCAGTTCTTC.